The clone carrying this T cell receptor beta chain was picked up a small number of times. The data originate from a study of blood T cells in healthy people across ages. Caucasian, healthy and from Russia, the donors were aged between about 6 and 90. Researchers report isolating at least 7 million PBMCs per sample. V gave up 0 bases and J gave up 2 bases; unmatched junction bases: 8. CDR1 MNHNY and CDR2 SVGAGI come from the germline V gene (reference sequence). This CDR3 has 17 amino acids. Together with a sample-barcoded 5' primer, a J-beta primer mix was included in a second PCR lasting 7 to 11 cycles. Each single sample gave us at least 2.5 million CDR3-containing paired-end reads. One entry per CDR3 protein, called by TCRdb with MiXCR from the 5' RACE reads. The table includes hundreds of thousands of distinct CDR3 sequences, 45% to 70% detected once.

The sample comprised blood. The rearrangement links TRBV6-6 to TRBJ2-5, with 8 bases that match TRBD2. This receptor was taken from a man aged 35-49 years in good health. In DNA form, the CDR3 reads TGTGCCAGCAGTTACTCGATGAAGGCGGGGGGACAAGAGACCCAGTACTTC. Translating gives CASSYSMKAGGQETQYF.